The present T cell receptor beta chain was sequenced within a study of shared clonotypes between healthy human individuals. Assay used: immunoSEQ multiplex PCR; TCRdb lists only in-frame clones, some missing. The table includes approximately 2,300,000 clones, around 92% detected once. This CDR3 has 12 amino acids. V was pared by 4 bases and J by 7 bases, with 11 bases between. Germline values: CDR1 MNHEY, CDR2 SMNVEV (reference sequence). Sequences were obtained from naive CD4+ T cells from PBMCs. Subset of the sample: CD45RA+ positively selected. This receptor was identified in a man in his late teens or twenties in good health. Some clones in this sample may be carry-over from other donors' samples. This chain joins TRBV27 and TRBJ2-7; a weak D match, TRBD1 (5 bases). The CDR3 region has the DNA TGTGCCAGCAGTTCCAGGGTAGGGGAGCAGTACTTC. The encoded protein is CASSSRVGEQYF.